These 9 T cell receptor beta chains were sequenced from one sample in a study of blood T cell repertoires in COVID-19. The data were produced by immunoSEQ multiplex PCR, yet TCRdb's version contains in-frame clones alone and is incomplete. Of 150,000 to 200,000 clones listed, about 89% are singletons. Material: peripheral blood. Every receptor here comes from a man between 18 and 35 years old who had recovered from COVID-19.

The chain joins TRBV19 to TRBJ1-1, with D possibly matching TRBD1 (5 bases). Germline V gene data show CDR1 as LNHDA and CDR2 as SQIVND (reference sequence). V was cut by 3 bases and J by 3 bases, with 5 bases left in between. The CDR3 length is 12 residues. In DNA form, the CDR3 reads TGTGCCAGTAGTATGACAGACACTGAAGCTTTCTTT. Protein sequence: CASSMTDTEAFF. The complete variable domain, with remaining parts taken from reference TRBV19 and TRBJ1-1, reads DGGITQSPKYLFRKEGQNVTLSCEQNLNHDAMYWYRQDPGQGLRLIYYSQIVNDFQKGDIAEGYSVSREKKESFPLTVTSAQKNPTAFYLCASSMTDTEAFFGQGTRLTVV.

This chain connects TRBV5-4 to TRBJ1-2; 8 nucleotides agree with TRBD1. The V gene end was trimmed by 0 bases and the J gene end by 4 bases; junction bases not matched to a gene: 5. The CDR3 spans 15 residues. Per the germline V gene, CDR1 is SGHNT and CDR2 is YYREEE (reference sequence). In nucleotides, the CDR3 is TGTGCCAGCAGCTTGGCGGACAGGGTCTCCTATGGCTACACCTTC. Its protein is CASSLADRVSYGYTF.

The J gene is TRBJ2-7, the V gene TRBV5-1; the match to TRBD1 covers 7 bases. The CDR3 loop spans 12 amino acids. The V gene's germline CDR1 is SGHRS and CDR2 YFSETQ. After removal of 7 bases from V and 6 bases from J, the junction contained 7 bases not matched to a gene. The CDR3 is CASGDRVGEQYF. The CDR3 region has the DNA TGCGCCAGCGGTGACAGGGTCGGCGAGCAGTACTTC. Based on the CDR3 plus reference TRBV5-1 and TRBJ2-7, the full variable domain is KAGVTQTPRYLIKTRGQQVTLSCSPISGHRSVSWYQQTPGQGLQFLFEYFSETQRNKGNFPGRFSGRQFSNSRSEMNVSTLELGDSALYLCASGDRVGEQYFGPGTRLTVT.

The chain is built from TRBV6-1 and TRBJ2-7; no clear D. The CDR3 loop spans 14 amino acids. Germline CDR1 is MNHNS and CDR2 is SASEGT. The ends were cut back, 4 bases at V and 3 bases at J, with 13 bases in the middle. The CDR3 DNA reads TGTGCCAGCAGTGGAGCCGGTATGCTCTACGAGCAGTACTTC. Protein: CASSGAGMLYEQYF.

The chain links TRBV14 to TRBJ2-1; no clear D. The V end was cut by 4 bases, the J end by 2 bases, with 6 bases between. In germline, CDR1 is SGHDN, CDR2 FVKESK. The CDR3 length is 13 residues. The chain's CDR3 is CASSLLAYNEQFF. As DNA, the CDR3 is TGTGCCAGCAGCCTTCTTGCCTACAATGAGCAGTTCTTC.

This rearrangement joins TRBV19 to TRBJ2-7, with D possibly matching TRBD1 (5 bases). The germline CDR1 and CDR2 sequences are LNHDA and SQIVND (reference sequence). V was clipped by 4 bases and J by 3 bases, with 7 bases between them. The CDR3 is 12 residues long. CDR3 region: CASSSQGYEQYF. The CDR3 DNA sequence: TGTGCCAGTAGTAGCCAGGGCTACGAGCAGTACTTC.

This chain joins TRBV6-2 or TRBV6-3 and TRBJ1-1; D is perhaps TRBD1 (6 bases). The V and J ends lost 5 bases and 4 bases respectively, with 20 bases between them. Germline V CDR1 and CDR2: MNHEY, SVGEGT. This CDR3 contains 16 residues. The CDR3 DNA reads as TGTGCCAGCAGTGCGACAGGACCTCAACTCGGCACTGAAGCTTTCTTT. Its protein is CASSATGPQLGTEAFF.

The V call is TRBV19, the J call TRBJ1-3; maybe TRBD1 (5 bases). V lost 3 bases and J lost 3, with 12 bases in between. The V gene's germline CDR1 is LNHDA and CDR2 SQIVND (reference sequence). The CDR3 runs 15 residues. CDR3 sequence reads: CASSIFQGSGNTIYF. The CDR3 DNA sequence: TGTGCCAGTAGTATTTTCCAGGGAAGTGGAAACACCATATATTTT.

V and J are TRBV20-1 and TRBJ2-6; either TRBD1 or TRBD2 may fit D (6 bases each). The V end lost 3 bases, the J end lost 1 base, and 10 bases lay between the germline ends. Germline CDR1 reads DFQATT; CDR2 reads SNEGSKA (reference sequence). This CDR3 has 15 residues. CDR3 region: CSASGGGSGANVLTF. CDR3 coding DNA: TGCAGTGCTAGTGGAGGGGGATCTGGGGCCAACGTCCTGACTTTC.